These 17 T cell receptor beta chains were sequenced from one sample in a study of blood T cell repertoires in COVID-19 (dated by TCRdb to 2020 to 2021). The receptor library was made with the immunoSEQ multiplex PCR assay. TCRdb took over this immuneACCESS table, retaining in-frame rearrangements with V and J assigned. Such tables are incomplete; in checked studies, under half of the missing clones stem from an unresolved V gene, and the remainder is unexplained. This sample is represented by approximately 160,000 clones; 75% to 90% of them were singletons. The top ten clonotypes cover 11% of the sample. Sequenced input: peripheral blood. Receptors were obtained from a human donor in a cohort sampled during active COVID-19.

The rearrangement joins TRBV7-8 to TRBJ2-1; 8 bases line up with TRBD2. V dropped 4 bases and J dropped 6; count of bases not matched to a gene: 5. The length of the CDR3 is 14 residues. CDR1 is SGHVS, CDR2 FQNEAQ, per germline. DNA for the CDR3: TGTGCCAGCAGCTGGCGGACTAGCAGCAATGAGCAGTTCTTC. Its translation is CASSWRTSSNEQFF.

This rearrangement joins TRBV3-1 (or the pseudogene TRBV3-2) to TRBJ2-1, with TRBD2 identical over 7 bases. V shed 7 bases and J 2 bases; nucleotides not matched to a gene: 8. Germline V gene data show CDR1 as LGHDT and CDR2 as YNNKEL (reference sequence). This CDR3 has 15 amino acids. DNA for the CDR3: TGTGCCAGCATGGGGGAGGGCCGACCCTACAATGAGCAGTTCTTC. It translates to CASMGEGRPYNEQFF.

The rearrangement uses TRBV5-1 and TRBJ1-4; TRBD1 aligns across 7 bases. The CDR3 extends over 16 amino acids. V shed 3 bases and J 0 bases; nucleotides not matched to a gene: 5. Germline CDR1 is SGHRS and CDR2 is YFSETQ. DNA of the CDR3: TGCGCCAGCAGCTCAGGGACAGCTACAACTAATGAAAAACTGTTTTTT. Amino acid sequence: CASSSGTATTNEKLFF.

The chain carries TRBV28 and TRBJ1-5; D perhaps matches TRBD1 (5 bases). Between the trimmed V and J ends, which lost 2 bases and 0 bases, there was a span of 14 bases. This CDR3 comprises 17 residues. The germline V gene encodes CDR1 MDHEN and CDR2 SYDVKM. The CDR3 sequence is CASSLGRDQSSNQPQHF. The CDR3 DNA reads as TGTGCCAGCAGTTTAGGCAGGGATCAATCTAGCAATCAGCCCCAGCATTTT.

The J gene is TRBJ1-2, the V gene TRBV7-9; the D is unclear. V was trimmed by 1 base and J by 4 bases, leaving 10 bases between them. Germline assignment: CDR1 SEHNR and CDR2 FQNEAQ (reference sequence). The CDR3 contains 14 residues. The CDR3 reads CASSLDGEGYGYTF. The CDR3 bases are TGTGCCAGCAGCTTAGACGGGGAAGGCTATGGCTACACCTTC. The variable domain in full, with the rest retrieved from reference TRBV7-9 and TRBJ1-2, is DTGVSQNPRHKITKRGQNVTFRCDPISEHNRLYWYRQTLGQGPEFLTYFQNEAQLEKSRLLSDRFSAERPKGSFSTLEIQRTEQGDSAMYLCASSLDGEGYGYTFGSGTRLTVV.

This sequence joins TRBV10-3 and TRBJ2-1; D unclear. CDR3 size: 13 residues. Between the trimmed V and J ends, which lost 0 bases and 5 bases, there was a span of 5 bases. The germline CDR1 and CDR2 sequences are ENHRY and SYGVKD. The CDR3 is CAISESTHNEQFF. For the CDR3, the DNA is TGTGCCATCAGTGAGTCGACTCACAATGAGCAGTTCTTC.

V usage is TRBV7-2 and J usage is TRBJ2-3; TRBD2 agrees at 7 bases. The ends lost 5 bases at V and 2 bases at J; junction bases unmatched: 4. The germline V gene has CDR1 SGHTA and CDR2 FQGNSA. CDR3 length: 14 residues. The CDR3 loop is CASSPGLPTDTQYF. DNA for the CDR3: TGTGCCAGCAGCCCGGGACTACCCACAGATACGCAGTATTTT.

This clone was found a few times. The chain employs TRBV29-1 and TRBJ2-3, with a weak D call TRBD2 (5 bases). The CDR3 has 13 residues. V lost 4 bases, J lost 6 bases, and 14 bases lay in between. CDR1 SQVTM and CDR2 ANQGSEA come from the germline V gene. The CDR3 sequence is CSVANSRGDTQYF. CDR3 bases: TGCAGCGTTGCTAATAGTAGAGGGGATACGCAGTATTTT.

V and J are TRBV10-3 and TRBJ1-2, with 10 bases matching TRBD1. Per germline, CDR1 ENHRY and CDR2 SYGVKD. The CDR3 extends over 15 amino acids. V trimming: 7 bases; J trimming: 3 bases; junction bases outside the gene matches: 8. CDR3 region: CAIIHDRGQDYGYTF. CDR3 bases: TGTGCCATCATCCATGACAGGGGGCAGGACTATGGCTACACCTTC.

The gene calls are TRBV27 and TRBJ1-5; possibly TRBD1 for D (5 bases). There are 16 residues in the CDR3. V dropped 6 bases and J dropped 2 bases, with 17 bases sitting between them. Germline V gene lookup returns CDR1 MNHEY and CDR2 SMNVEV (reference sequence). The chain's CDR3 is CASSPREGWGNQPQHF. The CDR3 nucleotides are TGTGCCAGCAGCCCGAGGGAGGGGTGGGGCAATCAGCCCCAGCATTTT.

This rearrangement joins TRBV24-1 to TRBJ2-5; 8 nucleotides line up with TRBD1. The CDR3 runs 16 residues. Trimming took 4 bases from V and 4 from J; bases not matched to a gene: 10. The germline gives CDR1 KGHDR, CDR2 SFDVKD. The CDR3 bases are TGTGCCACCAGTGAACCAGGACAGGGATTAGGAGAGACCCAGTACTTC. Its translation is CATSEPGQGLGETQYF.

This clone was counted between two and nine times. The rearrangement uses TRBV7-9 and TRBJ1-5, with D tentatively TRBD1 (6 bases). Per the germline V gene, CDR1 is SEHNR and CDR2 is FQNEAQ (reference sequence). The length of the CDR3 is 15 residues. Trimming stripped 5 bases from V and 4 bases from J, with 15 bases between. In nucleotides, the CDR3 is TGTGCCAGCAGCCGAACAGGGTCTCTTAATCAGCCCCAGCATTTT. Translating gives CASSRTGSLNQPQHF.

This clone has only one observation. V and J are TRBV5-1 and TRBJ2-7; D perhaps matches TRBD2 (6 bases). Germline V CDR1 and CDR2: SGHRS, YFSETQ. Trimming shortened V by 0 bases and J by 6 bases, and 13 bases separated the two germline ends. This CDR3 has 14 amino acids. The CDR3 DNA follows: TGCGCCAGCAGCTTGGCTGGGAGGTCAAGCGAGCAGTACTTC. Protein product: CASSLAGRSSEQYF.

The rearrangement links TRBV27 to TRBJ1-4; D is uncertain. V was trimmed by 3 bases and J by 8 bases, leaving 10 bases between them. CDR1 is MNHEY, CDR2 SMNVEV, per germline (reference sequence). This CDR3 is 13 amino acids long. The CDR3 reads CASSFDQREKLFF. The CDR3 DNA reads as TGTGCCAGCAGTTTCGACCAGAGGGAAAAACTGTTTTTT.

This rearrangement joins TRBV6-5 to TRBJ1-1; no reliable D call. V shed 6 bases and J shed 0 bases, with 8 bases lying between them. Germline loops: CDR1 MNHEY, CDR2 SVGAGI. CDR3 size: 13 residues. The chain's CDR3 is CASRPTVNTEAFF. DNA for the CDR3: TGTGCCAGCAGGCCCACAGTGAACACTGAAGCTTTCTTT.

The genes are TRBV7-8 and TRBJ2-5; 7 nucleotides line up with TRBD1. The length of the CDR3 is 16 residues. V dropped 4 bases and J dropped 5; count of bases not matched to a gene: 13. Germline CDR1 SGHVS, CDR2 FQNEAQ. CDR3 residues: CASSSAYRGGGETQYF. CDR3 nucleotide sequence: TGTGCCAGCAGCTCGGCCTACAGGGGCGGAGGCGAGACCCAGTACTTC.

This rearrangement joins TRBV10-3 to TRBJ2-2; TRBD2 aligns across 14 bases. The germline V gene encodes CDR1 ENHRY and CDR2 SYGVKD. This CDR3 is 16 amino acids long. Trimming took 4 bases from V and 7 from J; bases not matched to a gene: 5. The chain's CDR3 is CAISGLAGGRGGELFF. CDR3 in DNA: TGTGCCATCAGTGGACTAGCGGGGGGGCGTGGCGGGGAGCTGTTTTTT.